These T cell receptor beta chains were read from a single sample in a study of T cell repertoires in cytomegalovirus infection. TCRdb re-called the reads through MiXCR, storing one row per CDR3 protein. The sample carries some 590,000 distinct CDR3 sequences, approximately 40% recorded once. Antigens of these TCRs are unknown. The material was cultured PBMCs, obtained from culture after CMV antigen stimulation. The receptors originated from a human donor in good health (CMV status not recorded). Some clones in this sample may be carry-over from other donors' samples. CDR3s include the opening cysteine and the closing phenylalanine or tryptophan.

j_call,v_call,cdr3_aa
TRBJ2-7,TRBV20-1,CSARRPGRSSYEQYF
TRBJ1-1,TRBV5-6,CASSLPPAAEAFF
TRBJ2-1,TRBV2,CASSEWSISSYNEQFF
TRBJ1-6,TRBV7-4,CASSSARTGNNSPLHF
TRBJ1-4,TRBV11-2,CASRLETDEKLFF
TRBJ2-2,TRBV5-4,CASSLGLAGGPTGELFF
TRBJ2-1,TRBV11-2,CASSLDRAGPLHEQFF
TRBJ2-3,TRBV7-6,CASSPSWNTDTQYF
TRBJ2-1,TRBV4-3,CASSQSLAGGRWNEQFF
TRBJ1-4,TRBV2,CASRTRATNEKLFF
TRBJ2-5,TRBV7-2,CASSLDRGLETQYF
TRBJ2-1,TRBV6-2/TRBV6-3,CASSYWGLGEQFF
TRBJ2-1,TRBV4-1,CASSQVVGSGGHNEQFF
TRBJ1-4,TRBV6-1,CASSEDTADEKLFF
TRBJ1-5,TRBV27,CASRTGVRQPQHF
TRBJ1-5,TRBV5-1,CASRPQGLGGQPQHF
TRBJ1-1,TRBV19,CASSTAGTGGREAFF
TRBJ1-4,TRBV20-1,CSARGAGGEGSTNEKLFF
TRBJ2-6,TRBV6-2/TRBV6-3,CASSTSGSSGANVLTF
TRBJ2-1,TRBV7-2,CASSLGRAGRASGNEQFF
TRBJ2-3,TRBV7-6,CASSLQTSGQDTQYF
TRBJ2-1,TRBV10-3,CAISDPGLGRDNEQFF
TRBJ2-6,TRBV7-2,CASSPAATGANVLTF
TRBJ1-2,TRBV11-2,CASSPRVVGGDCGYTF
TRBJ2-7,TRBV14,CASSPRRLSRGASYEQYF
TRBJ2-1,TRBV7-2,CASSREAEEQFF
TRBJ2-7,TRBV11-1,CASSLSNSGGYEQYF
TRBJ2-1,TRBV12-3/TRBV12-4,CASSYRDRVDF
TRBJ2-5,TRBV5-4,CASSSWDRETQYF
TRBJ2-3,TRBV7-2,CASSLVSGDTQYF
TRBJ2-7,TRBV5-1,CASSFPPGQSYEQYF
TRBJ2-1,TRBV12-3/TRBV12-4,CASSLLAGAEQFF
TRBJ2-1,TRBV7-9,CASSLGGLAGGAYNEQFF
TRBJ2-1,TRBV7-2,CASSPSGRTYNEQFF
TRBJ2-3,TRBV7-2,CASSLEGGGRCTDTQYF
TRBJ1-5,TRBV7-2,CASSLIRDHQPQHF